One and the same sample provided the 9 T cell receptor beta chains below, sequenced in a study of human T cells and chemical hapten exposure. Noted time point: patch test 3, about 24 weeks after DPC sensitization. The treatment denotes: therapeutic diphenylcyclopropenone sensitization with weekly scalp DPC. Each CDR3 protein is one row after TCRdb ran MiXCR on the RACE reads. This table has approximately 160,000 distinct CDR3 sequences, roughly 25% appearing once. This specimen was whole blood, taken in connection with sensitization to the hapten diphenylcyclopropenone (DPC). The source is a woman aged 18-29 years with alopecia areata. Some clones in this sample may be carry-over from other donors' samples.

The chain uses TRBV27 and TRBJ1-2; TRBD1 aligns across 9 bases. The germline CDR1 and CDR2 sequences are MNHEY and SMNVEV (reference sequence). The length of the CDR3 is 13 residues. With 9 bases clipped from V and 2 bases from J, the junction kept 4 bases outside the gene matches. The CDR3, as DNA: TGTGCCAGTTCGGACAGGGGCAACTATGGCTACACCTTC. It translates to CASSDRGNYGYTF.

This clonotype was detected only a few times. The rearrangement uses TRBV29-1 and TRBJ2-1; 7 nucleotides align to TRBD1. Trimming cost V 6 bases and J 11 bases; bases outside gene matches: 4. This CDR3 has 10 residues. CDR1 is SQVTM and CDR2 is ANQGSEA in the germline V gene. The CDR3 sequence is CSVRGRQQFF. CDR3 coding DNA: TGCAGCGTGAGGGGGCGGCAGCAGTTCTTC.

The genes are TRBV19 and TRBJ1-4, with 7 bases aligning to TRBD1. CDR1 LNHDA and CDR2 SQIVND come from the germline V gene (reference sequence). There are 15 residues in the CDR3. The V segment lost 1 base and the J segment 8 bases; nucleotides outside the gene matches: 7. The CDR3 reads CASSIATTGQEKLFF. CDR3 nucleotides: TGTGCCAGTAGTATAGCTACGACAGGGCAGGAAAAACTGTTTTTT.

The gene calls are TRBV7-2 and TRBJ1-3; D may be TRBD1 (5 bases). Between the trimmed V and J ends, which lost 7 bases and 5 bases, there was a span of 15 bases. The CDR3 runs 14 residues. CDR1 SGHTA and CDR2 FQGNSA come from the germline V gene. CDR3 region: CASTGVEGRNTIYF. The CDR3 bases are TGTGCCAGCACGGGAGTGGAGGGGAGAAACACCATATATTTT.

In its sample, this clonotype was seen a few times. V usage is TRBV4-3 and J usage is TRBJ1-5; D not resolved. CDR1 and CDR2 from the germline V gene are LGHNA and YSLEER. V dropped 4 bases and J dropped 1 base, with 8 bases sitting between them. The CDR3 totals 14 residues. In DNA form, the CDR3 reads TGCGCCAGCAGCCTTGTAGCGAGCAATCAGCCCCAGCATTTT. Residues: CASSLVASNQPQHF.

The chain is built from TRBV20-1 and TRBJ2-1; D is uncertain. The CDR3 covers 10 residues. The germline CDR1 and CDR2 sequences are DFQATT and SNEGSKA (reference sequence). V was trimmed by 6 bases and J by 9 bases, leaving 9 bases between them. This chain's CDR3 is CSATTSEQFF. Written as DNA, the CDR3 is TGCAGTGCGACAACGAGTGAGCAGTTCTTC.

There are a few counts of this clonotype. The rearrangement joins TRBV20-1 to TRBJ1-2; 7 positions agree with TRBD1. The germline V gene encodes CDR1 DFQATT and CDR2 SNEGSKA (reference sequence). V dropped 0 bases and J dropped 1; count of bases not matched to a gene: 5. The CDR3 runs to 15 residues. CDR3 amino acids: CSARDGGQSNYGYTF. The CDR3 coding sequence is TGCAGTGCTAGAGATGGGGGACAGAGTAACTATGGCTACACCTTC.

The table lists this clonotype with a few counts. The chain joins TRBV7-9 to TRBJ2-5; D not certain. V was trimmed by 11 bases and J by 5 bases, leaving 15 bases between them. This CDR3 has 12 residues. Germline CDR1 is SEHNR and CDR2 is FQNEAQ (reference sequence). In DNA, the CDR3 is TGTGCCGGCGCCTTATCGTCTGAGACCCAGTACTTC. Its translation: CAGALSSETQYF.

This clonotype has more than one count but fewer than ten. The chain uses TRBV7-2 and TRBJ2-5; a weak D match, TRBD1 (6 bases). The CDR3 loop spans 16 amino acids. CDR1 and CDR2 (germline): SGHTA, FQGNSA. The V end lost 1 base, the J end lost 4 bases, and 16 bases lay between the germline ends. The CDR3 DNA is TGTGCCAGCAGCTTAGTGGTGACAGGCCCCTTAGAGACCCAGTACTTC. Encoded protein: CASSLVVTGPLETQYF.